The 8 T cell receptor beta chains reported below all come from one sample, sequenced in a study of T cell responses to AZD1222 COVID-19 vaccine. Method: immunoSEQ multiplex PCR; TCRdb's copy keeps in-frame clones and lacks some. The sample yields about 160,000 clones, roughly 92% seen once. The starting material was peripheral blood, obtained 28 days after the second AZD1222 dose. These receptors came from an adult who received the AZD1222 COVID-19 vaccine.

V is TRBV10-3 and J is TRBJ2-7, with D perhaps matching TRBD2 (6 bases). CDR3 length: 15 amino acids. The germline V gene has CDR1 ENHRY and CDR2 SYGVKD. V shed 4 bases and J shed 2 bases, with 15 bases lying between them. Here the CDR3 reads CAISVGGGPAYEQYF. CDR3 DNA: TGTGCCATCAGTGTGGGGGGAGGACCCGCCTACGAGCAGTACTTC.

This chain connects TRBV5-1 to TRBJ1-1; tentative D call: TRBD1 (5 bases). Germline V gives CDR1 SGHRS, CDR2 YFSETQ. Trimming pared 0 bases from V and 1 base from J, leaving 10 bases between. The CDR3 consists of 15 residues. The CDR3 sequence is CASSLVKRGNTEAFF. The DNA of the CDR3 is TGCGCCAGCAGCTTGGTGAAGAGGGGGAACACTGAAGCTTTCTTT.

This clone was picked up one time. This chain connects TRBV28 to TRBJ1-5; D call uncertain. The germline V and J ends were trimmed by 9 bases and 2 bases, with 8 bases remaining between them. CDR1 is MDHEN and CDR2 is SYDVKM in the germline V gene. The CDR3 runs 12 residues. CDR3 nucleotides: TGTGCCAGTATCTCGGGCAATCAGCCCCAGCATTTT. It translates to CASISGNQPQHF. The entire variable domain, with the rest obtained from reference TRBV28 and TRBJ1-5, is as follows: DVKVTQSSRYLVKRTGEKVFLECVQDMDHENMFWYRQDPGLGLRLIYFSYDVKMKEKGDIPEGYSVSREKKERFSLILESASTNQTSMYLCASISGNQPQHFGDGTRLSIL.

The chain combines TRBV7-2 with TRBJ2-3; 9 nucleotides match TRBD2. The V gene end was trimmed by 2 bases and the J gene end by 4 bases; junction bases not matched to a gene: 7. This CDR3 is built from 16 residues. Germline V gene lookup returns CDR1 SGHTA and CDR2 FQGNSA. The CDR3 region is CASSLKASGNADTQYF. CDR3 sequence (DNA): TGTGCCAGCAGCTTAAAGGCTAGCGGGAATGCAGATACGCAGTATTTT.

The V gene is TRBV30, the J gene TRBJ2-7, with no clear D. The germline V and J ends were trimmed by 2 bases and 4 bases, with 9 bases remaining between them. The germline V gene has CDR1 GTSNPN and CDR2 SVGIG (reference sequence). The CDR3 spans 12 residues. CDR3 bases: TGTGCCTGGAGTCCTAGTCGTTACGAGCAGTACTTC. It specifies CAWSPSRYEQYF.

The chain links TRBV28 to TRBJ1-2, with D perhaps matching TRBD1 (6 bases). V was shortened by 2 bases and J by 7 bases, with 11 bases between the two germline ends. The germline V gene encodes CDR1 MDHEN and CDR2 SYDVKM. This CDR3 comprises 13 residues. The CDR3 bases are TGTGCCAGCAGTTTAATAGGGGGTGGTGGCTACACCTTC. Residues: CASSLIGGGGYTF.

This chain uses TRBV30 with TRBJ2-3; 9 nucleotides align to TRBD1. Germline V gene sequence: CDR1 GTSNPN, CDR2 SVGIG (reference sequence). With V trimmed by 0 bases and J by 6 bases, 4 bases remained unmatched. CDR3 length: 14 amino acids. CDR3: CAWSVGQGMDTQYF. CDR3 bases: TGTGCCTGGAGTGTGGGACAGGGTATGGATACGCAGTATTTT.

This sequence joins TRBV7-9 and TRBJ2-1, with TRBD1 as a possible D gene (6 bases). Germline V gene lookup returns CDR1 SEHNR and CDR2 FQNEAQ (reference sequence). V was shortened by 5 bases and J by 4 bases, with 18 bases between the two germline ends. CDR3 size: 16 residues. The CDR3 bases are TGTGCCAGCAGCACCCGACAGGACGGGAATTACAATGAGCAGTTCTTC. Amino acids: CASSTRQDGNYNEQFF.